The 30 T cell receptor beta chains given below trace back to one sample, sequenced in a study of OX40 agonist ivuxolimab in advanced cancers. Only in-frame clones appear in the TCRdb table, and some are missing; sequencing was by immunoSEQ multiplex PCR. This sample yields nearly 95,000 clones, of which 85% to 95% are seen a single time; over 2.5% belongs to the top ten. The material was CD4+ or CD8+ T cells sorted from blood, obtained in a trial of the OX40 agonist ivuxolimab. Receptors originate from an adult with an advanced solid tumor such as melanoma, head and neck, liver or kidney cancer.

The chain links TRBV28 to TRBJ1-5; D ambiguous. V dropped 8 bases and J dropped 0 bases, with 20 bases sitting between them. Germline-derived CDR1 and CDR2 are MDHEN and SYDVKM. CDR3 length: 17 amino acids. CDR3 amino acids: CASSKEGEEDSNQPQHF. As DNA, the CDR3 is TGTGCCAGCTCAAAAGAGGGAGAGGAGGATAGCAATCAGCCCCAGCATTTT.

This chain joins TRBV4-1 and TRBJ2-7; D is unclear. Germline CDR1 MGHRA, CDR2 YSYEKL. The V end lost 2 bases, the J end lost 0 bases, and 11 bases lay between the germline ends. The CDR3 covers 15 residues. The CDR3, as DNA: TGCGCCAGCAGCCAAAAGGCGTCGAGCTCCTACGAGCAGTACTTC. Translation: CASSQKASSSYEQYF.

This clone was seen a handful of times. The rearrangement joins TRBV19 to TRBJ1-1, with a tentative D call TRBD1 (6 bases). CDR1 is LNHDA, CDR2 SQIVND, per germline (reference sequence). CDR3 size: 14 residues. V gave up 7 bases and J gave up 1 base, with 13 bases separating them. The CDR3 here is CASTSGDRNTEAFF. The CDR3 nucleotides read TGTGCCAGTACTTCAGGGGATCGGAACACTGAAGCTTTCTTT. Complete variable domain (other parts from reference TRBV19 and TRBJ1-1): DGGITQSPKYLFRKEGQNVTLSCEQNLNHDAMYWYRQDPGQGLRLIYYSQIVNDFQKGDIAEGYSVSREKKESFPLTVTSAQKNPTAFYLCASTSGDRNTEAFFGQGTRLTVV.

The CDR3 nucleotides are TGTGCCAGCAAATGGAGGGGGACAAATCAGCCCCAGCATTTT. This encodes CASKWRGTNQPQHF. The V call is TRBV6-1, the J call TRBJ1-5, with a possible D match to TRBD1 (6 bases). The CDR3 totals 14 residues. The germline gives CDR1 MNHNS, CDR2 SASEGT. The germline V and J ends were trimmed by 7 bases and 4 bases, with 14 bases remaining between them.

This clone appeared once. The chain recombines TRBV7-2 with TRBJ1-2; D unresolved. Trimming cost V 1 base and J 7 bases, with 4 bases left between them. Germline CDR1 and CDR2: SGHTA and FQGNSA. The CDR3 length is 11 residues. The CDR3 protein is CASSLDGGYTF. The CDR3 nucleotides are TGTGCCAGCAGCTTAGATGGTGGCTACACCTTC.

This chain uses TRBV6-4 with TRBJ1-3; D is ambiguous. CDR3 length: 15 amino acids. Per germline, CDR1 MRHNA and CDR2 SNTAGT. The V end was cut by 6 bases, the J end by 5 bases, with 17 bases between. CDR3 sequence (DNA): TGTGCCAGCAGGGGAGGTCAGTGGCAACGAAACACCATATATTTT. As protein: CASRGGQWQRNTIYF.

The chain recombines TRBV7-2 with TRBJ1-1; no clear D gene. CDR3 length: 14 amino acids. Germline values: CDR1 SGHTA, CDR2 FQGNSA. V was shortened by 5 bases and J by 4 bases, with 14 bases between the two germline ends. The CDR3 loop is CASSPVAGSTEAFF. CDR3 bases: TGTGCCAGCAGCCCCGTGGCGGGGTCCACTGAAGCTTTCTTT.

This sequence joins TRBV30 and TRBJ2-7; D may correspond to TRBD1 or TRBD2 (6 bases each). Germline assignment: CDR1 GTSNPN and CDR2 SVGIG (reference sequence). V gave up 1 base and J gave up 3 bases, with 22 bases separating them. The CDR3 contains 17 residues. CDR3 DNA: TGTGCCTGGAGTGCGGGTCCAAGGGGGAAGGGACTCTACGAGCAGTACTTC. Its protein product is CAWSAGPRGKGLYEQYF.

The chain has TRBV27 and TRBJ2-7, with D possibly matching TRBD2 (5 bases). Germline V gene lookup returns CDR1 MNHEY and CDR2 SMNVEV (reference sequence). The CDR3 has 14 residues. V was cut by 3 bases and J by 2 bases, with 11 bases left in between. CDR3 in amino acids: CASSFPLSAYEQYF. In DNA form, the CDR3 reads TGTGCCAGCAGTTTCCCCCTTAGCGCCTACGAGCAGTACTTC.

The rearrangement links TRBV29-1 to TRBJ2-2; D gene ambiguous. Germline CDR1 is SQVTM and CDR2 is ANQGSEA. Trimming removed 6 bases at V and 2 bases at J, with 4 bases between. This CDR3 has 11 amino acids. In DNA, the CDR3 is TGCAGCGTCCTAAACACCGGGGAGCTGTTTTTT. This sequence encodes CSVLNTGELFF.

The count of this clone is one. The chain has TRBV27 and TRBJ1-2, with D possibly being TRBD1 (5 bases). CDR1 and CDR2 from the germline V gene are MNHEY and SMNVEV (reference sequence). The CDR3 spans 11 residues. V lost 5 bases, J lost 7 bases, and 8 bases lay in between. CDR3 in DNA: TGTGCCAGCAGTATGGGACTTGGCTACACCTTC. Protein: CASSMGLGYTF.

This rearrangement joins TRBV6-1 to TRBJ1-6; no reliable D call. In germline, CDR1 is MNHNS, CDR2 SASEGT. The CDR3 extends over 15 amino acids. The V gene lost 2 bases and the J gene lost 0 bases, with 5 bases spanning the gap. The CDR3 spells CASSEWSSYNSPLHF. The CDR3 coding sequence is TGTGCCAGCAGTGAATGGAGCTCCTATAATTCACCCCTCCACTTT.

The rearrangement joins TRBV4-1 to TRBJ1-1; D remains ambiguous. The CDR3 sequence is 16 residues long. V lost 0 bases, J lost 1 base, and 12 bases lay in between. Germline lookup yields CDR1 MGHRA and CDR2 YSYEKL. CDR3 region: CASSQDGQDRNTEAFF. CDR3 DNA: TGCGCCAGCAGCCAAGATGGTCAGGATAGGAACACTGAAGCTTTCTTT.

This clone was counted a few times. This rearrangement joins TRBV5-8 to TRBJ2-3; 10 bases line up with TRBD2. CDR1 is SGHTS and CDR2 is YDEGEE in the germline V gene. The CDR3 runs to 15 residues. Trimming took 2 bases from V and 6 from J; bases not matched to a gene: 6. CDR3 residues: CASSLSAGGRDTQYF. The CDR3 DNA follows: TGTGCCAGCAGCTTATCAGCGGGGGGGCGGGATACGCAGTATTTT.

The chain combines TRBV7-2 with TRBJ2-3, with 7 bases identical to TRBD1. Germline V gene lookup returns CDR1 SGHTA and CDR2 FQGNSA. This CDR3 region has 15 residues. V lost 1 base and J lost 3; bases outside the gene matches: 4. The CDR3 loop reads CASSLDGTDTDTQYF. CDR3 bases: TGTGCCAGCAGCTTAGATGGGACAGATACAGATACGCAGTATTTT.

The CDR3 sequence is CASSQAGDQETQYF. The CDR3, as DNA: TGCGCCAGCAGCCAAGCAGGGGACCAAGAGACCCAGTACTTC. This chain links TRBV4-1 with TRBJ2-5, with D maybe TRBD1 (6 bases). CDR1 and CDR2 from the germline V gene are MGHRA and YSYEKL. The CDR3 extends over 14 amino acids. Trimming took off 1 base at V and 0 bases at J, with 6 bases between the two ends.

The V gene is TRBV15, the J gene TRBJ2-7; the D is unclear. Germline V gene data show CDR1 as LNHNV and CDR2 as YYDKDF (reference sequence). This CDR3 is 15 amino acids long. V was cut by 9 bases and J by 2 bases, with 20 bases left in between. DNA of the CDR3: TGTGCCACGCGAGATTCTAGACTTAAAGCCTACGAGCAGTACTTC. Encoded protein: CATRDSRLKAYEQYF. Supplemented by reference TRBV15 and TRBJ2-7, the full variable domain reads DAMVIQNPRYQVTQFGKPVTLSCSQTLNHNVMYWYQQKSSQAPKLLFHYYDKDFNNEADTPDNFQSRRPNTSFCFLDIRSPGLGDTAMYLCATRDSRLKAYEQYFGPGTRLTVT.

This clone has more than one count but fewer than ten. This chain uses TRBV10-3 with TRBJ2-1; TRBD2 matches 7 bases. Trimming cost V 9 bases and J 6 bases; bases outside gene matches: 8. The CDR3 covers 13 residues. The germline V gene has CDR1 ENHRY and CDR2 SYGVKD. As DNA, the CDR3 is TGTGCCATACAATCCCCGGGGGGCAATGAGCAGTTCTTC. This gives the protein CAIQSPGGNEQFF.

The chain links TRBV6-5 to TRBJ1-1; D is unresolved. V was trimmed by 2 bases and J by 4 bases, leaving 11 bases between them. CDR3 length: 14 residues. Germline V gives CDR1 MNHEY, CDR2 SVGAGI. Here the CDR3 reads CASSYITVGTEAFF. DNA of the CDR3: TGTGCCAGCAGTTACATAACGGTGGGCACTGAAGCTTTCTTT.

The V and J genes are TRBV11-2 and TRBJ1-6; D possibly corresponds to TRBD1 (5 bases). Deletions cut 4 bases from V and 14 bases from J, with 9 bases between. Germline V gene sequence: CDR1 SGHAT, CDR2 FQNNGV. The CDR3 spans 11 residues. The CDR3: CASSWGGALHF. The CDR3 DNA reads as TGTGCCAGCAGCTGGGGAGGGGCCCTCCACTTT.

J is TRBJ2-7 and V is TRBV29-1, with 9 bases fitting TRBD1. Germline V CDR1 and CDR2: SQVTM, ANQGSEA. Trimming removed 5 bases from V and 3 bases from J; junction bases left unmatched: 11. This CDR3 region has 15 residues. In nucleotides, the CDR3 is TGCAGCGTTCTCTCCCGGGACAGGGCCCACTACGAGCAGTACTTC. The encoded protein is CSVLSRDRAHYEQYF.

The chain has TRBV7-9 and TRBJ2-3; D is unclear. Germline loops: CDR1 SEHNR, CDR2 FQNEAQ (reference sequence). V was cut by 3 bases and J by 0 bases, with 7 bases left in between. The CDR3 contains 14 residues. DNA for the CDR3: TGTGCCAGCAGCTTCGCCCTTAGCACAGATACGCAGTATTTT. This sequence encodes CASSFALSTDTQYF.

V is TRBV5-1 and J is TRBJ1-1, with D unclear. Trimming took 0 bases from V and 4 from J, leaving 7 bases between them. Germline V lookup: CDR1 SGHRS, CDR2 YFSETQ. The CDR3 length is 13 residues. CDR3 coding DNA: TGCGCCAGCAGCTTGGCTGGGCGCACTGAAGCTTTCTTT. It translates to CASSLAGRTEAFF.

CDR3 region: CASSYREVSYNEQFF. The CDR3 DNA reads TGTGCCAGCAGCTACAGGGAGGTCTCCTACAATGAGCAGTTCTTC. The chain employs TRBV11-2 and TRBJ2-1, with D perhaps being TRBD1 or TRBD2 (6 bases each). The CDR3 covers 15 residues. Per the germline V gene, CDR1 is SGHAT and CDR2 is FQNNGV. V was pared by 4 bases and J by 0 bases, with 10 bases between. Drawing the rest from reference TRBV11-2 and TRBJ2-1, the complete variable domain is EAGVAQSPRYKIIEKRQSVAFWCNPISGHATLYWYQQILGQGPKLLIQFQNNGVVDDSQLPKDRFSAERLKGVDSTLKIQPAKLEDSAVYLCASSYREVSYNEQFFGPGTRLTVL.

This sequence joins TRBV5-5 and TRBJ1-1; the D gene is possibly TRBD1 (6 bases). CDR3 length equals 18 residues. Germline V CDR1 and CDR2: SGHKS, YYEKEE (reference sequence). Trimming cost V 4 bases and J 0 bases, with 22 bases left between them. The CDR3 DNA sequence: TGTGCCAGCAGCACAGGGACGCCCGGTTCCCCAATGAACACTGAAGCTTTCTTT. This sequence encodes CASSTGTPGSPMNTEAFF.

This chain uses TRBV27 with TRBJ1-3; maybe TRBD1 (6 bases). The CDR3 has 16 amino acids. The germline V and J ends were trimmed by 4 bases and 0 bases, with 13 bases remaining between them. Germline values: CDR1 MNHEY, CDR2 SMNVEV (reference sequence). The CDR3 coding sequence is TGTGCCAGCAGTTCCCTGACAGGCCTCTCTGGAAACACCATATATTTT. As protein: CASSSLTGLSGNTIYF.

The chain couples TRBV21-1 to TRBJ1-1; TRBD1 was called by the table and not checked on the DNA. TRBV21-1 corresponds to a pseudogene. The CDR3 loop spans 15 amino acids. The CDR3 nucleotides are TGTGCCAGCAGCAAAGTGGGGACAGGGGGCACTGAAGCTTTCTTT. Its translation is CASSKVGTGGTEAFF.

V usage is TRBV7-3 and J usage is TRBJ1-1, with a possible D match to TRBD1 (5 bases). Trimming removed 1 base at V and 8 bases at J, with 14 bases between. CDR1 is SGHTA, CDR2 FQGTGA, per germline. This CDR3 is built from 14 residues. CDR3 residues: CASSLNGRDGEAFF. DNA of the CDR3: TGTGCCAGCAGCTTAAACGGACGGGACGGGGAAGCTTTCTTT.

This sequence joins TRBV7-2 and TRBJ2-1; D not certain. CDR1 and CDR2 from the germline V gene are SGHTA and FQGNSA. The CDR3 spans 14 residues. V was trimmed by 0 bases and J by 7 bases, leaving 10 bases between them. CDR3 sequence (DNA): TGTGCCAGCAGCTTAGCCCCGGTTAGGAATGAGCAGTTCTTC. This translates into CASSLAPVRNEQFF. The variable domain in full, with the rest retrieved from reference TRBV7-2 and TRBJ2-1, is GAGVSQSPSNKVTEKGKDVELRCDPISGHTALYWYRQSLGQGLEFLIYFQGNSAPDKSGLPSDRFSAERTGGSVSTLTIQRTQQEDSAVYLCASSLAPVRNEQFFGPGTRLTVL.

The CDR3 DNA is TGTGCCAGCAGCCGGTCTAGCGGAAGGAATACGCAGTATTTT. Translated: CASSRSSGRNTQYF. V is TRBV9 and J is TRBJ2-3; 7 nucleotides align to TRBD2. The CDR3 loop spans 14 amino acids. Trimming took 4 bases from V and 7 from J; bases not matched to a gene: 9. Looked up from germline, CDR1 is SGDLS and CDR2 is YYNGEE.